The text below deals with one T cell receptor (beta chain). Its antigen is not known. This CDR3 is 14 amino acids long. The germline V gene has CDR1 SGHNT and CDR2 YENEEA. Trimming removed 6 bases from V and 0 bases from J; junction bases left unmatched: 4. Time point given: blood 2 weeks post-SBRT. The treatment is: 15 Gy SBRT to primary tumor, nephrectomy 4 weeks later. Clear cell pathology was present in this patient's renal cell carcinoma. The data were taken from a study of radiation and T cells in renal cell carcinoma. The study, taken as a whole, reports: From baseline, blood top tumor clonotypes peaked at 2 weeks post-radiation.

Profiling relied on immunoSEQ multiplex PCR, and the TCRdb table lists in-frame clones only, not all of them. The sample includes more than 65,000 clones, roughly 85% of them seen just once. The sequence came from a woman between 45 and 65 years old with renal cell carcinoma. The sequencing used blood, collected from a patient whose treatment included radiotherapy and nephrectomy. The chain joins TRBV11-3 to TRBJ1-1, with 7 nucleotides matching TRBD1. CDR3 DNA sequence: TGTGCCAGCAGTCAACAGGGGATGAACACTGAAGCTTTCTTT. Translated: CASSQQGMNTEAFF.